Following are 28 T cell receptor beta chains from one sample sequenced in a study of neurological immune-mediated disorders. TCRdb redid the calling of the 5' RACE reads with MiXCR, one entry per CDR3 protein. The sample yields 50,000 to 80,000 distinct CDR3 sequences, 3.5% to 5% seen once. The sequencing input was PBMCs. These receptors originate from a man aged 30 to 39 with multiple sclerosis.

This clonotype was counted at least ten times. V gene TRBV19 combines with J gene TRBJ1-1, with D maybe TRBD1 (5 bases). Germline values: CDR1 LNHDA, CDR2 SQIVND (reference sequence). V lost 7 bases, J lost 2 bases, and 17 bases lay in between. CDR3 length equals 15 residues. For the CDR3, the DNA is TGTGCCAGTAAAATTTCACACCGGACAAACACTGAAGCTTTCTTT. Its protein is CASKISHRTNTEAFF.

The sample holds many counts of this clonotype. The V and J genes are TRBV6-6 and TRBJ2-1, with D possibly matching TRBD1 (5 bases). Deletions cut 1 base from V and 1 base from J, with 11 bases between. Per the germline V gene, CDR1 is MNHNY and CDR2 is SVGAGI (reference sequence). The CDR3 is made up of 16 amino acids. CDR3 DNA: TGTGCCAGCAGTTACTTGGCAAAGGGGTCCTACAATGAGCAGTTCTTC. Protein product: CASSYLAKGSYNEQFF.

This clonotype was detected ten times or more. This rearrangement joins TRBV7-9 to TRBJ1-6; weak D call: TRBD1 (5 bases). The V end lost 0 bases, the J end lost 10 bases, and 13 bases lay between the germline ends. The CDR3 sequence is 15 residues long. Germline V gene sequence: CDR1 SEHNR, CDR2 FQNEAQ (reference sequence). The CDR3 coding sequence is TGTGCCAGCAGCTTAGCGGGACCCCTGCAGTCACCCCTCCACTTT. Protein sequence: CASSLAGPLQSPLHF.

This clonotype turned up a few times. This rearrangement joins TRBV5-1 to TRBJ1-4, with 10 bases matching TRBD1. The CDR3 is 15 amino acids. Losses at the gene ends were 4 bases for V and 6 bases for J; bases not matched to a gene: 6. The germline CDR1 and CDR2 sequences are SGHRS and YFSETQ. The CDR3 loop reads CASSIGQGVDEKLFF. Written as DNA, the CDR3 is TGCGCCAGCAGCATAGGACAGGGGGTGGATGAAAAACTGTTTTTT.

Notes on this clonotype: A much bigger clone sits one base away, suggesting this may be a read error. This chain joins TRBV4-1 and TRBJ2-1; 9 bases match TRBD2. In germline, CDR1 is MGHRA, CDR2 YSYEKL. This CDR3 contains 17 residues. Trimming cost V 3 bases and J 7 bases; bases outside gene matches: 13. The CDR3 spells CASSHGSQAGGPNEQFF. CDR3 coding DNA: TGCGCCAGCAGCCATGGCTCTCAAGCGGGGGGCCCAAATGAGCAGTTCTTC.

This clonotype came up many times. This chain joins TRBV20-1 and TRBJ1-2; 8 nucleotides match TRBD1. Trimming removed 0 bases from V and 8 bases from J; junction bases left unmatched: 14. The CDR3 is 16 residues long. Looked up from germline, CDR1 is DFQATT and CDR2 is SNEGSKA (reference sequence). CDR3 protein: CSARDPDRVPSGGYTF. In nucleotides, the CDR3 is TGCAGTGCTAGAGATCCGGACAGGGTCCCTAGTGGAGGCTACACCTTC.

This clonotype was seen many times. This rearrangement joins TRBV9 to TRBJ1-1; the D gene is possibly TRBD1 (5 bases). Looked up from germline, CDR1 is SGDLS and CDR2 is YYNGEE. The CDR3 extends over 15 amino acids. Trimming stripped 4 bases from V and 5 bases from J, with 18 bases between. The CDR3, as DNA: TGTGCCAGCAGCCAGGACGCAGGGTTTTTAACTGAAGCTTTCTTT. Protein sequence: CASSQDAGFLTEAFF.

This clonotype was observed many times. DNA of the CDR3: TGTGCCAGCCGCAGGGGTAGCAATCAGCCCCAGCATTTT. It encodes CASRRGSNQPQHF. This chain connects TRBV6-5 to TRBJ1-5; D possibly corresponds to TRBD1 (6 bases). Germline V gene data show CDR1 as MNHEY and CDR2 as SVGAGI. The CDR3 contains 13 residues. V lost 8 bases and J lost 0, with 8 bases in between.

This clonotype was picked up many times. The gene calls are TRBV27 and TRBJ1-6, with a possible D match to TRBD1 (5 bases). V dropped 3 bases and J dropped 6 bases, with 21 bases sitting between them. Germline CDR1 MNHEY, CDR2 SMNVEV (reference sequence). The CDR3 spans 18 residues. CDR3 DNA: TGTGCCAGCAGTTTCGGTGTAATAGGCAGGGCTGGTAATTCACCCCTCCACTTT. Amino acid sequence: CASSFGVIGRAGNSPLHF.

This clonotype has just a few counts. V is TRBV10-3 and J is TRBJ2-3, with unresolved D. V dropped 11 bases and J dropped 1 base, with 10 bases sitting between them. Looked up from germline, CDR1 is ENHRY and CDR2 is SYGVKD. CDR3 length equals 12 residues. CDR3 region: CAFSTGTDTQYF. CDR3 coding DNA: TGTGCCTTTTCCACGGGCACAGATACGCAGTATTTT.

There are many counts of this clonotype. The chain uses TRBV5-1 and TRBJ2-7; D is unresolved. The CDR3 covers 12 residues. V dropped 0 bases and J dropped 5 bases, with 6 bases sitting between them. The germline V gene encodes CDR1 SGHRS and CDR2 YFSETQ. The CDR3 protein is CASSLGSDEQYF. The CDR3 coding sequence is TGCGCCAGCAGCTTGGGATCGGACGAGCAGTACTTC.

This clonotype was recorded many times. The chain recombines TRBV20-1 with TRBJ2-1, with a weak D call TRBD2 (6 bases). Trimming left V 4 bases short and J 7 bases short, with 20 bases between. This CDR3 has 15 residues. CDR1 is DFQATT, CDR2 SNEGSKA, per germline (reference sequence). The CDR3 DNA reads as TGCAGTGCTATCTCCACCCGGAGGGTGATGAATGAGCAGTTCTTC. Its protein product is CSAISTRRVMNEQFF.

Note on this clonotype: One junction end does not reproduce the germline sequence, and a read error may be involved. The V call is TRBV2, the J call TRBJ1-6, with unresolved D. This CDR3 is built from 12 residues. Per germline, CDR1 SNHLY and CDR2 FYNNEI. The CDR3 bases are TGTGCCAGCAGTGAAGCGGGAGCCTTTACCAACTTT. It is translated as CASSEAGAFTNF.

This clonotype was counted only a few times. V and J are TRBV20-1 and TRBJ2-7; D gene ambiguous. The V and J ends lost 5 bases and 6 bases respectively, with 8 bases between them. Germline loops: CDR1 DFQATT, CDR2 SNEGSKA (reference sequence). The CDR3 is made up of 10 amino acids. This CDR3 is CSALDREQYF. DNA of the CDR3: TGCAGTGCTTTAGATCGCGAGCAGTACTTC.

This clonotype was seen many times. The J gene is TRBJ1-2, the V gene TRBV29-1, with a tentative D call TRBD1 (5 bases). The CDR3 is 16 amino acids. Germline V gene sequence: CDR1 SQVTM, CDR2 ANQGSEA. V gave up 0 bases and J gave up 5 bases, with 19 bases separating them. CDR3 loop: CSVEDLGAGRGYGYTF. CDR3 coding DNA: TGCAGCGTTGAAGATCTTGGGGCAGGGAGGGGTTATGGCTACACCTTC.

A few counts support this clonotype. The genes are TRBV12-3 or TRBV12-4 and TRBJ2-3, with 8 bases fitting TRBD2. V shed 8 bases, J shed 0 bases, and the junction held 7 bases outside the gene matches. This CDR3 spans 15 amino acids. The chain's CDR3 is CASASGPTSTDTQYF. CDR3 coding DNA: TGTGCCAGCGCTAGCGGGCCCACTAGCACAGATACGCAGTATTTT.

Ten or more counts support this clonotype. V is TRBV20-1 and J is TRBJ2-3; 11 positions agree with TRBD2. J lost 8 bases, V lost 4 bases, and 5 bases had no gene match. CDR1 is DFQATT, CDR2 SNEGSKA, per germline (reference sequence). The CDR3 covers 13 residues. CDR3 in amino acids: CSATTSGAGTQYF. CDR3 in DNA: TGCAGTGCTACGACTAGCGGGGCGGGTACGCAGTATTTT.

This clonotype was picked up many times. This chain connects TRBV3-1 to TRBJ1-1; a possible D gene is TRBD1 (5 bases). CDR1 is LGHDT and CDR2 is YNNKEL in the germline V gene (reference sequence). Between the trimmed V and J ends, which lost 4 bases and 4 bases, there was a span of 13 bases. The CDR3 contains 14 residues. For the CDR3, the DNA is TGTGCCAGCAGCCCTAAGGGGCAGCGCACTGAAGCTTTCTTT. It yields the protein CASSPKGQRTEAFF.

In its sample, this clonotype was seen many times. The V gene is TRBV4-1, the J gene TRBJ1-2; D uncertain. Germline lookup yields CDR1 MGHRA and CDR2 YSYEKL. CDR3 length equals 15 residues. V was cut by 1 base and J by 1 base, with 10 bases left in between. The CDR3 loop reads CASSQGTSYNYGYTF. CDR3 DNA sequence: TGCGCCAGCAGCCAAGGGACCTCCTATAACTATGGCTACACCTTC.

The rearrangement uses TRBV5-1 and TRBJ2-3; D perhaps matches TRBD2 (5 bases). This CDR3 has 13 residues. The V gene's germline CDR1 is SGHRS and CDR2 YFSETQ. Deletions cut 1 base from V and 3 bases from J, with 6 bases between. The chain's CDR3 is CASSLRDTDTQYF. In DNA, the CDR3 is TGCGCCAGCAGCTTGCGGGATACAGATACGCAGTATTTT.

This clonotype has just one count. The chain employs TRBV6-6 and TRBJ1-1, with D unresolved. Germline-derived CDR1 and CDR2 are MNHNY and SVGAGI (reference sequence). The CDR3 extends over 14 amino acids. The germline V and J ends were trimmed by 6 bases and 2 bases, with 13 bases remaining between them. The CDR3 nucleotides are TGTGCCAGCAGACTGGAGGGCCGAAACACTGAAGCTTTCTTT. It specifies CASRLEGRNTEAFF.

This clonotype was observed many times. This chain links TRBV5-6 with TRBJ1-1; no clear D. Germline V gene sequence: CDR1 SGHDT, CDR2 YYEEEE. This CDR3 is built from 13 residues. V was trimmed by 4 bases and J by 1 base, leaving 8 bases between them. The CDR3 DNA follows: TGTGCCAGCAGCGCCCCAGAGAACACTGAAGCTTTCTTT. This encodes CASSAPENTEAFF.

This clonotype was detected ten times or more. The V call is TRBV9, the J call TRBJ2-3; 10 bases line up with TRBD2. The CDR3 totals 16 residues. Germline values: CDR1 SGDLS, CDR2 YYNGEE. V shed 0 bases and J 5 bases; nucleotides not matched to a gene: 6. CDR3 DNA sequence: TGTGCCAGCAGCGTAGAGGTAGCGGGGGGCATAGATACGCAGTATTTT. Its protein product is CASSVEVAGGIDTQYF.

In this sample, this clonotype turned up many times. V and J are TRBV5-1 and TRBJ1-5; D might be TRBD1 (5 bases). This CDR3 has 14 amino acids. Looked up from germline, CDR1 is SGHRS and CDR2 is YFSETQ. Trimming left V 4 bases short and J 4 bases short, with 12 bases between. The DNA of the CDR3 is TGCGCCAGCAGCCCTGACAGCCCTAATCAGCCCCAGCATTTT. It is translated as CASSPDSPNQPQHF.

This clonotype was observed a few times. Here the CDR3 reads CASSFAGWTGELFF. The DNA for the CDR3 is TGCGCCAGCAGCTTCGCAGGGTGGACCGGGGAGCTGTTTTTT. The chain recombines TRBV5-1 with TRBJ2-2; D possibly corresponds to TRBD1 (5 bases). Germline V CDR1 and CDR2: SGHRS, YFSETQ. CDR3 size: 14 residues. V was cut by 2 bases and J by 5 bases, with 10 bases left in between.

This clonotype has ten or more counts. The CDR3 protein is CASSEGVGRFTDTQYF. Here the CDR3 DNA reads TGTGCCAGCAGTGAAGGAGTGGGCCGATTCACAGATACGCAGTATTTT. The V call is TRBV2, the J call TRBJ2-3; D is undetermined. Trimming took off 1 base at V and 2 bases at J, with 13 bases between the two ends. The V gene's germline CDR1 is SNHLY and CDR2 FYNNEI. The CDR3 sequence is 16 residues long.

CDR3 amino acids: CASSPIDLVYGYTF. In nucleotides, the CDR3 is TGTGCCAGTAGTCCAATCGATCTGGTCTATGGCTACACCTTC. The chain has TRBV19 and TRBJ1-2; D not resolved. Per germline, CDR1 LNHDA and CDR2 SQIVND (reference sequence). CDR3 length: 14 amino acids. V was clipped by 5 bases and J by 4 bases, with 14 bases between them. The full variable domain, completed using reference TRBV19 and TRBJ1-2, is DGGITQSPKYLFRKEGQNVTLSCEQNLNHDAMYWYRQDPGQGLRLIYYSQIVNDFQKGDIAEGYSVSREKKESFPLTVTSAQKNPTAFYLCASSPIDLVYGYTFGSGTRLTVV.

At least ten counts were recorded for this clonotype. The CDR3 here is CSPRGWTGRDEQYF. CDR3 sequence (DNA): TGCAGCCCCCGAGGATGGACAGGCCGGGACGAGCAGTACTTC. The chain links TRBV29-1 to TRBJ2-7; 7 bases line up with TRBD1. In germline, CDR1 is SQVTM, CDR2 ANQGSEA. The ends lost 8 bases at V and 5 bases at J; junction bases unmatched: 15. The CDR3 sequence is 14 residues long.